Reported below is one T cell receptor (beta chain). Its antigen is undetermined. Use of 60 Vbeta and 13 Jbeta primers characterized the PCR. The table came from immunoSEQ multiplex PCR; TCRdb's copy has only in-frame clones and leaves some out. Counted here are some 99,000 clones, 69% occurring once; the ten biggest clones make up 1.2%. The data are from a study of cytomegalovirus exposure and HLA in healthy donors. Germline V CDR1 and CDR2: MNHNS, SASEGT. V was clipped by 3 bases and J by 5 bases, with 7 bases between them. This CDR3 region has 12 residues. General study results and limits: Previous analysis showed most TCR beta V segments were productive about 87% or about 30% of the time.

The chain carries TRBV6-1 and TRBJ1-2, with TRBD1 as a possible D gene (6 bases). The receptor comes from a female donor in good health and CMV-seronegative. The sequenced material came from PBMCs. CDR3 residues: CASSEQGYGYTF. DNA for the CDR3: TGTGCCAGCAGTGAGCAGGGGTATGGCTACACCTTC.